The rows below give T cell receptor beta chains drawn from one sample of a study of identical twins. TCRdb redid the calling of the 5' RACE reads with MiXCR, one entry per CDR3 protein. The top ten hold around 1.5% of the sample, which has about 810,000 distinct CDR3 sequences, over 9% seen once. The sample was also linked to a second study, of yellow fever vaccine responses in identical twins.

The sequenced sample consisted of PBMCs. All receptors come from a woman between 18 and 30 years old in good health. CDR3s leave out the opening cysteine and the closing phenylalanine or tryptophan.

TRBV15 ATSPGTGTFYEQY
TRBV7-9 ASSLTGWGKNTEAF
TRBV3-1 ASSQLPAGPGDEQF
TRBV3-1 TSSQEMLGRKLPEAF
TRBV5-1 ASSLGDLTYNEQF
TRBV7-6 ASSLGGPITGELF
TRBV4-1 ASSQGTSGRKSSYNEQF
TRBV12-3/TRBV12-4 ASRTTEGNYGYT
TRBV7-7 ASSPGLASVGNEQF
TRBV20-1 SARTEFYSNQPQH
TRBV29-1 SGGPGNEQF
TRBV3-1 ASSLETGDYEQY
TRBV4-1 ASSQAPGGSETQY
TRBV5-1 ASSLAASGSPSPYEQY
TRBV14 ASSQMTVYNEQF
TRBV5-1 ASSFRDSAVYEQY
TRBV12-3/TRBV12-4 ASSLSGGPGTQY
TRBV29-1 SVRPPGSSYEQY
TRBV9 ASSVASGRSYEQY
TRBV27 ASSLGSGQAFYGYT
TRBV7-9 ASSSGQGFTDMQY
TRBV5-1 ASSSAGQVRGEAF
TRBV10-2 ATTPRWAGGLGDTQY
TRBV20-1 SARLGNTIY
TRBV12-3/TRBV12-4 ASRSGQGASSGYT
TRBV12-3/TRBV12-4 ASSSRTGGRAEAF
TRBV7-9 ASSPFGAATNEKLF
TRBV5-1 ASSLAPQGTKNIQY
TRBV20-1 SASQDRVNEKLF
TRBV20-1 SASRREGNTGELF
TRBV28 ASSYDRDNTEAF
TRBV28 ASRIHSVYNEQF
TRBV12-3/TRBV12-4 ASSAGGGATQY
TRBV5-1 ASSLGKAETQY
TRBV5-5 ASNFVTRAGPADTQY
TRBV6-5 ASSYSPITDTQY
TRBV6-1 ATLTGRVDEQF
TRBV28 ASSGQGIFDEQY
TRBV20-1 SARLSGANVLT
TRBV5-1 ASSLVAGSQETQY
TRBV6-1 ASREDTHTGELF
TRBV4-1 ASSQDWGFNEQF
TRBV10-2 ASSVPGNSPLH
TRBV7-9 ASSSRVFSSYNEQF
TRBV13 ASSLSQAGELF
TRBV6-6 ASTISQAGELF
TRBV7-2 ASSLALGLAGGDTGELF
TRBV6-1 ASRPRGWNTEAF